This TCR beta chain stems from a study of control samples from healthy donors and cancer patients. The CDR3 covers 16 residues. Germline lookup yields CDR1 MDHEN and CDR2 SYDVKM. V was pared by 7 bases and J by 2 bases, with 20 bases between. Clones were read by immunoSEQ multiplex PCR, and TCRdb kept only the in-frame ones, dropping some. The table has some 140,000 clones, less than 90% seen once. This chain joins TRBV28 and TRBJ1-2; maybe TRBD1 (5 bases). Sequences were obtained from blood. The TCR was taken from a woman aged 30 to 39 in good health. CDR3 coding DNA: TGTGCCAGCACCCTGGGTGGGGCAGCAGGGAACTATGGCTACACCTTC. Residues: CASTLGGAAGNYGYTF.